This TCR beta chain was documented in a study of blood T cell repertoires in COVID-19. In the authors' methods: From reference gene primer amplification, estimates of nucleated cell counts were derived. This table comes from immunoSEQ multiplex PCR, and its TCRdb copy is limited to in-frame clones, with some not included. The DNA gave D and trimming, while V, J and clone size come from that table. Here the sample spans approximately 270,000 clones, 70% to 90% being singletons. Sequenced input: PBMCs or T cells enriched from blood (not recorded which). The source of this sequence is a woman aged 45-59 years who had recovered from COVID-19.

In nucleotides, the CDR3 is TGCGCCAGCAGCACATGGGTAGCGGGAGCAGGGCATGAGCAGTTCTTC. Translated, it gives CASSTWVAGAGHEQFF. The chain recombines TRBV5-1 with TRBJ2-1; 9 bases map to TRBD2. CDR1 SGHRS and CDR2 YFSETQ come from the germline V gene. The CDR3 length is 16 residues. V gave up 4 bases and J gave up 8 bases; unmatched junction bases: 13.